One T cell receptor (beta chain) is described in this entry. Clones were sequenced by immunoSEQ multiplex PCR, and TCRdb holds only the in-frame ones, with some missing. The repertoire holds approximately 730,000 clones, with approximately 83% as singletons. The sample comes from a study of shared T cell receptors in the human thymus. Trimming took 4 bases from V and 4 from J; bases not matched to a gene: 10. CDR1 is SGHVS, CDR2 FNYEAQ, per germline. This CDR3 contains 15 residues. The data also belong to a second study, concerning human thymus T cells. From that second work: Healthy Finnish infants having corrective surgery for congenital heart defects served as donors. In corrective heart surgery, resections were taken, and these provided the thymus tissue. Among unrelated individuals, related research reported thymic repertoires that overlapped highly.

This receptor was taken from a girl under three years old with a congenital heart defect. The material sequenced was thymocytes. The V call is TRBV7-6, the J call TRBJ2-7; 7 positions match TRBD1. CDR3 sequence reads: CASSSSPTGVYEQYF. CDR3 sequence (DNA): TGTGCCAGCAGCTCGAGCCCTACAGGGGTGTACGAGCAGTACTTC.